This entry concerns a single TCR beta chain. Its specificity is not known. This specimen belongs to a study of immune cell composition in non-small cell lung cancer. With 2 bases clipped from V and 2 bases from J, the junction kept 4 bases outside the gene matches. This CDR3 contains 14 residues. The germline V gene encodes CDR1 SGDLS and CDR2 YYNGEE. The normal lung sample lay at least 3 cm, and maximally far, from the tumour. Template was genomic DNA from frozen, unsorted single-cell suspensions. Study conclusions and caveats: Squamous carcinomas (about 75%) more often had tumour-associated clones >0.5% than adenocarcinomas (33%).

Here immunoSEQ multiplex PCR was the method, and the copy in TCRdb shows in-frame clones only, minus some. This table has about 3,300 clones, roughly three quarters appearing once. The sequence was collected from a human donor with non-small cell lung cancer. The gene calls are TRBV9 and TRBJ2-7, with 7 bases matching TRBD1. The sequenced sample consisted of non-adjacent lung tissue. This CDR3 reads CASSVRDRPYEQYF. The CDR3 coding sequence is TGTGCCAGCAGCGTCCGGGACAGACCCTACGAGCAGTACTTC.